These 27 T cell receptor beta chains were all obtained from the same sample, sequenced in a study of T cell responses to AZD1222 COVID-19 vaccine. Sequencing used immunoSEQ multiplex PCR; TCRdb keeps in-frame clones, though not all of them. The sample contains roughly 160,000 clones, 88% of which appear only once. Material: peripheral blood, obtained on day 0 of AZD1222 vaccination. Receptors originate from an adult in good health.

This clone appeared a single time. This rearrangement joins TRBV4-2 to TRBJ2-1; no firm D call. Germline V lookup: CDR1 LGHNA, CDR2 YNFKEQ. This CDR3 comprises 10 residues. The V gene lost 5 bases and the J gene lost 7 bases, with 3 bases spanning the gap. The CDR3 DNA reads TGTGCCAGCAGCGAAAATGAGCAGTTCTTC. Amino acid sequence: CASSENEQFF.

V gene TRBV2 combines with J gene TRBJ1-2; maybe TRBD1 (6 bases). The V and J ends lost 6 bases and 5 bases respectively, with 13 bases between them. Germline CDR1 reads SNHLY; CDR2 reads FYNNEI. This CDR3 comprises 13 residues. The CDR3 coding sequence is TGTGCCAGCAGGGTGTCAGGGGAATATGGCTACACCTTC. Its protein product is CASRVSGEYGYTF.

This chain uses TRBV18 with TRBJ1-2, with 7 positions matching TRBD1. The germline CDR1 and CDR2 sequences are KGHSH and LQKENI. Trimming removed 0 bases from V and 8 bases from J; junction bases left unmatched: 12. The CDR3 is 16 residues long. CDR3 amino acids: CASSPPSGGVDWGYTF. DNA for the CDR3: TGTGCCAGCTCACCACCGTCAGGGGGTGTTGATTGGGGCTACACCTTC. Combining the CDR3 with reference TRBV18 and TRBJ1-2 gives the whole variable domain NAGVMQNPRHLVRRRGQEARLRCSPMKGHSHVYWYRQLPEEGLKFMVYLQKENIIDESGMPKERFSAEFPKEGPSILRIQQVVRGDSAAYFCASSPPSGGVDWGYTFGSGTRLTVV.

The J gene is TRBJ2-5, the V gene TRBV5-4, with D uncertain. CDR3 length equals 16 residues. V was cut by 5 bases and J by 1 base, with 18 bases left in between. Per the germline V gene, CDR1 is SGHNT and CDR2 is YYREEE (reference sequence). DNA for the CDR3: TGTGCCAGCAGACCCGCTGGTGGCGTTGGCCAAGAGACCCAGTACTTC. This sequence encodes CASRPAGGVGQETQYF.

The chain couples TRBV9 to TRBJ2-7; D might be TRBD2 (6 bases). This CDR3 is built from 15 residues. V lost 0 bases and J lost 7, with 17 bases in between. Germline CDR1 reads SGDLS; CDR2 reads YYNGEE. CDR3 region: CASSVDSGGWGEQYF. CDR3 bases: TGTGCCAGCAGCGTAGATAGCGGAGGATGGGGGGAGCAGTACTTC. Complete variable domain (other parts from reference TRBV9 and TRBJ2-7): DSGVTQTPKHLITATGQRVTLRCSPRSGDLSVYWYQQSLDQGLQFLIQYYNGEERAKGNILERFSAQQFPDLHSELNLSSLELGDSALYFCASSVDSGGWGEQYFGPGTRLTVT.

CDR3 DNA: TGTGCCAGCGCACCTTCAGGGTACAACGAGCAGTACTTC. This translates into CASAPSGYNEQYF. V is TRBV13 and J is TRBJ2-7; TRBD1 is a possible D gene (5 bases). In germline, CDR1 is PRHDT, CDR2 FYEKMQ (reference sequence). The V end was cut by 8 bases, the J end by 5 bases, with 16 bases between. CDR3 size: 13 residues.

V gene TRBV5-6 combines with J gene TRBJ2-5, with D maybe TRBD2 (5 bases). The CDR3 length is 14 residues. Germline CDR1 is SGHDT and CDR2 is YYEEEE. Trimming cost V 4 bases and J 9 bases, with 19 bases left between them. CDR3 protein: CASSSKGVQWAQYF. The CDR3 DNA follows: TGTGCCAGCAGCAGTAAGGGAGTACAATGGGCCCAGTACTTC.

The chain combines TRBV7-9 with TRBJ1-2; 7 bases are shared with TRBD1. V lost 5 bases, J lost 7 bases, and 13 bases stayed unmatched. Germline V CDR1 and CDR2: SEHNR, FQNEAQ (reference sequence). The CDR3 extends over 15 amino acids. The CDR3, as DNA: TGTGCCAGCAGCCAAACTAACAGGGGATGGAGTGGCTACACCTTC. Translating gives CASSQTNRGWSGYTF.

V and J are TRBV2 and TRBJ2-7; 8 bases are shared with TRBD2. This CDR3 comprises 12 residues. Germline V gene lookup returns CDR1 SNHLY and CDR2 FYNNEI. V shed 6 bases, J shed 2 bases, and the junction held 0 bases outside the gene matches. The CDR3 DNA is TGTGCCAGCAGGGGACTAGCCTACGAGCAGTACTTC. Its translation is CASRGLAYEQYF.

The CDR3: CASSLPGLGTYNEQFF. The CDR3 coding sequence is TGTGCCAGCAGTTTACCGGGGCTAGGGACCTACAATGAGCAGTTCTTC. The genes are TRBV28 and TRBJ2-1; D tentatively fits TRBD1 or TRBD2 (5 bases each). The CDR3 spans 16 residues. V was trimmed by 2 bases and J by 2 bases, leaving 13 bases between them. Germline values: CDR1 MDHEN, CDR2 SYDVKM.

This clone was counted once. The rearrangement uses TRBV5-6 and TRBJ2-7, with 7 bases fitting TRBD1. With V trimmed by 2 bases and J by 6 bases, 14 bases remained unmatched. The CDR3 totals 16 residues. CDR1 is SGHDT and CDR2 is YYEEEE in the germline V gene. CDR3 region: CASSFLGLQGSVEQYF. CDR3 coding DNA: TGTGCCAGCAGCTTCCTTGGTCTACAGGGGAGCGTCGAGCAGTACTTC.

The chain's CDR3 is CASSLDEGAANYGYTF. CDR3 nucleotides: TGTGCCAGCAGTTTAGACGAGGGGGCGGCTAACTATGGCTACACCTTC. This chain connects TRBV28 to TRBJ1-2, with TRBD1 identical over 7 bases. CDR1 and CDR2 (germline): MDHEN, SYDVKM. Trimming took 2 bases from V and 0 from J; bases not matched to a gene: 6. CDR3 size: 16 residues.

This chain connects TRBV5-5 to TRBJ2-2; D call uncertain. The CDR3 length is 14 residues. The germline CDR1 and CDR2 sequences are SGHKS and YYEKEE (reference sequence). V dropped 3 bases and J dropped 0 bases, with 6 bases sitting between them. The CDR3 DNA reads TGTGCCAGCAGCTCCGCGGCGAACACCGGGGAGCTGTTTTTT. This encodes CASSSAANTGELFF.

In its sample, this clone was seen many times. The chain links TRBV6-4 to TRBJ2-1, with D hard to call. This CDR3 has 17 amino acids. Per the germline V gene, CDR1 is MRHNA and CDR2 is SNTAGT. Trimming left V 6 bases short and J 2 bases short, with 20 bases between. The CDR3 DNA follows: TGTGCCAGCAGCGACCCGCGGTTGGGTATTACCTACAATGAGCAGTTCTTC. This encodes CASSDPRLGITYNEQFF.

The chain has TRBV20-1 and TRBJ1-5; no reliable D call. The V gene lost 3 bases and the J gene lost 3 bases, with 9 bases spanning the gap. There are 13 residues in the CDR3. Germline lookup yields CDR1 DFQATT and CDR2 SNEGSKA (reference sequence). The CDR3 bases are TGCAGTGCTAGTCTAGGGAACAATCAGCCCCAGCATTTT. It is translated as CSASLGNNQPQHF.

The rearrangement joins TRBV19 to TRBJ2-7, with TRBD2 identical over 8 bases. Trimming cost V 2 bases and J 2 bases; bases outside gene matches: 2. Germline V gene data show CDR1 as LNHDA and CDR2 as SQIVND (reference sequence). The length of the CDR3 is 14 residues. The CDR3 sequence is CASSIRAGAYEQYF. CDR3 in DNA: TGTGCCAGTAGTATACGAGCGGGAGCCTACGAGCAGTACTTC.

V is TRBV4-3 and J is TRBJ2-2, with D tentatively TRBD1 (6 bases). Germline assignment: CDR1 LGHNA and CDR2 YSLEER. The CDR3 runs to 15 residues. Between the trimmed V and J ends, which lost 3 bases and 4 bases, there was a span of 12 bases. For the CDR3, the DNA is TGCGCCAGCAGCCACCTAACAGGGTCCACCGGGGAGCTGTTTTTT. It yields the protein CASSHLTGSTGELFF.

This CDR3 is CSARNTEAFF. As DNA, the CDR3 is TGCAGCGCCAGGAACACTGAAGCTTTCTTT. The rearrangement links TRBV29-1 to TRBJ1-1; D remains ambiguous. The CDR3 is made up of 10 amino acids. The germline V gene has CDR1 SQVTM and CDR2 ANQGSEA. The V end was cut by 7 bases, the J end by 1 base, with 4 bases between.

V is TRBV6-2 or TRBV6-3 and J is TRBJ2-1, with 14 positions matching TRBD2. Germline CDR1 is MNHEY and CDR2 is SVGEGT. The ends lost 2 bases at V and 9 bases at J; junction bases unmatched: 3. The CDR3 is 15 residues long. The CDR3 loop reads CASSYPGTSGSEQFF. The CDR3 region has the DNA TGTGCCAGCAGTTACCCAGGGACTAGCGGGAGTGAGCAGTTCTTC.

The chain links TRBV11-2 to TRBJ1-2, with 7 bases matching TRBD1. V was clipped by 5 bases and J by 6 bases; unmatched bases: 6. Germline V gene data show CDR1 as SGHAT and CDR2 as FQNNGV. This CDR3 is built from 13 residues. CDR3 in DNA: TGTGCCAGCAGCCCGGGACAGAACCATGGCTACACCTTC. It is translated as CASSPGQNHGYTF.

The J gene is TRBJ1-1, the V gene TRBV18; the D gene is possibly TRBD1 (5 bases). V was trimmed by 3 bases and J by 4 bases, leaving 12 bases between them. Germline lookup yields CDR1 KGHSH and CDR2 LQKENI. CDR3 length: 14 residues. CDR3: CASSPGGGVTEAFF. The CDR3, as DNA: TGTGCCAGCTCACCCGGAGGAGGGGTCACTGAAGCTTTCTTT.

This clone was recorded once. The chain recombines TRBV6-2 or TRBV6-3 with TRBJ1-5; 7 positions agree with TRBD1. J was trimmed by 2 bases and V by 2 bases; bases with no gene match: 9. There are 17 residues in the CDR3. CDR1 and CDR2 (germline): MNHEY, SVGEGT. The CDR3 reads CASSYLPTGEGNQPQHF. The CDR3 DNA is TGTGCCAGCAGTTACCTACCTACAGGGGAGGGCAATCAGCCCCAGCATTTT.

This clone was found once. The rearrangement uses TRBV27 and TRBJ1-5; D is unresolved. The CDR3 sequence is 12 residues long. Germline CDR1 is MNHEY and CDR2 is SMNVEV (reference sequence). Trimming pared 2 bases from V and 6 bases from J, leaving 5 bases between. In DNA, the CDR3 is TGTGCCAGCAGTTTAATGGGTCAGCCCCAGCATTTT. This translates into CASSLMGQPQHF.

The rearrangement links TRBV5-1 to TRBJ1-2; possible D gene TRBD1, 6 bases. CDR1 is SGHRS, CDR2 YFSETQ, per germline. The V end lost 0 bases, the J end lost 5 bases, and 14 bases lay between the germline ends. CDR3 length: 15 amino acids. The CDR3 is CASSLGEQGSYGYTF. The DNA for the CDR3 is TGCGCCAGCAGCTTGGGAGAACAGGGAAGTTATGGCTACACCTTC.

This clone has only one observation. The chain carries TRBV4-3 and TRBJ2-1; the D gene is possibly TRBD2 (5 bases). The CDR3 has 15 amino acids. The germline gives CDR1 LGHNA, CDR2 YSLEER. The V gene lost 0 bases and the J gene lost 15 bases, with 21 bases spanning the gap. Written as DNA, the CDR3 is TGCGCCAGCAGCCAAGATCAGCTGGCGGGTGTACCCCGGTTCTTC. Its translation: CASSQDQLAGVPRFF.

This clone was counted a single time. At one end the junction does not follow the germline gene, possibly because of a read error. The V call is TRBV7-7, the J call TRBJ2-5, with D possibly being TRBD1 (6 bases). From germline, CDR1 is SSHAT and CDR2 FNYEAQ (reference sequence). The CDR3 length is 13 residues. CDR3 DNA: TGTGCTAGCAGCAAGGACAGACAAGAGACCCAGTACTTC. It codes for CASSKDRQETQYF.

The gene calls are TRBV28 and TRBJ1-4; D uncertain. Germline lookup yields CDR1 MDHEN and CDR2 SYDVKM. Trimming stripped 2 bases from V and 7 bases from J, with 11 bases between. The CDR3 runs to 14 residues. CDR3 in amino acids: CASSLGPGSEKLFF. CDR3 nucleotide sequence: TGTGCCAGCAGTTTAGGCCCCGGGAGTGAAAAACTGTTTTTT.